Sequencing of this T cell receptor beta chain was carried out in a study of somatic mutations in cytotoxic T cells in rheumatoid arthritis. Study context: Flow sorting of some V beta antibody-stained T cells reached nearly 100% purity, with V beta1+ cells also TCRB-sequenced. Notes on the study in general: CD8+ clonality rose with age in rheumatoid arthritis patients, not healthy controls. The clonality of CD8+ T cells was not significantly different between rheumatoid arthritis patients and age-matched healthy controls.

The CDR3 runs to 14 residues. V was clipped by 2 bases and J by 7 bases, with 16 bases between them. The germline V gene encodes CDR1 SGHDT and CDR2 YYEEEE. The data were produced by immunoSEQ multiplex PCR, yet TCRdb's version contains in-frame clones alone and is incomplete. The repertoire holds around 24,000 clones, with 82% as singletons. In the case of this clone: Its cognate antigen is unknown.

The sequencing input was CD8+ T cells sorted from blood. The genes are TRBV5-6 and TRBJ2-7; TRBD1 or TRBD2 may be the D gene (5 bases each). The clonotype originates from a man in his forties or fifties in good health. As DNA, the CDR3 is TGTGCCAGCAGCTTCCGGGGCCCGAACTGGGAGCAGTACTTC. Protein product: CASSFRGPNWEQYF.